This T cell receptor (beta chain) derives from a study of glioma-infiltrating T cells after dendritic cell vaccination. Clones were sequenced by immunoSEQ multiplex PCR, and TCRdb holds only the in-frame ones, with some missing. The sample shows about 67,000 clones, around 86% of them seen only once. The V end lost 0 bases, the J end lost 6 bases, and 12 bases lay between the germline ends. Germline CDR1 and CDR2: LGHNA and YSLEER. The CDR3 loop spans 14 amino acids. This specimen consisted of blood, obtained before dendritic cell vaccination. The TCR sequence derives from a human donor with glioblastoma. The chain couples TRBV4-3 to TRBJ2-7, with D possibly TRBD2 on 6 matching bases. The chain's CDR3 is CASSQDAGTSEQYF. The CDR3 DNA is TGCGCCAGCAGCCAAGATGCGGGGACCTCCGAGCAGTACTTC.